The rows below give T cell receptor beta chains drawn from one sample of a study of cytomegalovirus exposure and HLA in healthy donors. The repertoire was sequenced with immunoSEQ multiplex PCR; TCRdb's copy has only in-frame clones and lacks some. The sample shows about 130,000 clones, around 83% of them seen only once. Sequenced input: PBMCs. The source of these receptors is a man over 45 in good health and CMV-seronegative. CDR3s include the opening cysteine and the closing phenylalanine or tryptophan. Fields, in order: D gene, J gene, V gene, CDR3 protein. The D gene is left open where the match is weak.

>TRBD1|TRBJ1-2|TRBV20-1
CSAIDRAGYTF
>NA|TRBJ1-4|TRBV7-9
CASSLGLPGEKLFF
>NA|TRBJ2-1|TRBV9
CASRDLLSGSYNEQFF
>TRBD1|TRBJ2-3|TRBV5-1
CASSPGTAGPDTQYF
>NA|TRBJ1-5|TRBV21-1
CASSSGTDSNQPQHF
>NA|NA|TRBV5-1
CASSIQGYEQYF
>TRBD1|TRBJ1-1|TRBV5-4
CASSVDRTGGEAFF
>TRBD1|TRBJ2-2|TRBV2
CASSPQGAGTGELFF
>NA|NA|TRBV6-6
CASSYPSSSGNTIYF
>NA|TRBJ1-4|TRBV6-1
CATSGYANEKLFF
>NA|TRBJ1-4|TRBV13
CASSQGFATNEKLFF
>TRBD1|TRBJ2-1|TRBV7-9
CAGARGQQTYNEQFF
>TRBD1|TRBJ1-2|TRBV30
CAWRLTGGQGRGGYTF
>NA|TRBJ1-1|TRBV15
CATKSGHTEAFF
>NA|TRBJ1-2|TRBV10-3
CAISEGGKNYGYTF
>TRBD1|TRBJ2-6|TRBV19
CASSIVGQAAKAGANVLTF
>TRBD1|TRBJ1-5|TRBV27
CASSRTGGRVNQPQHF
>TRBD1|TRBJ1-4|TRBV10-2
CASTGQGDEKLFF
>NA|TRBJ1-5|TRBV29-1
CSVETQGDEPQHF
>NA|TRBJ1-5|TRBV19
CASSYRSTEPQHF
>TRBD2|TRBJ2-1|TRBV13
CASRQGGLGYNEQFF
>NA|TRBJ2-7|TRBV7-9
CASSFGQGTSSYEQYF
>TRBD1|TRBJ1-2|TRBV13
CASSHPRDRVLLGYTF
>TRBD2|TRBJ2-3|TRBV6-5
CASRRLAGTTDTQYF
>TRBD1|TRBJ1-2|TRBV7-2
CASSLASGQSNYGYTF
>TRBD1|TRBJ1-2|TRBV7-8
CASSRDRGDYGYTF